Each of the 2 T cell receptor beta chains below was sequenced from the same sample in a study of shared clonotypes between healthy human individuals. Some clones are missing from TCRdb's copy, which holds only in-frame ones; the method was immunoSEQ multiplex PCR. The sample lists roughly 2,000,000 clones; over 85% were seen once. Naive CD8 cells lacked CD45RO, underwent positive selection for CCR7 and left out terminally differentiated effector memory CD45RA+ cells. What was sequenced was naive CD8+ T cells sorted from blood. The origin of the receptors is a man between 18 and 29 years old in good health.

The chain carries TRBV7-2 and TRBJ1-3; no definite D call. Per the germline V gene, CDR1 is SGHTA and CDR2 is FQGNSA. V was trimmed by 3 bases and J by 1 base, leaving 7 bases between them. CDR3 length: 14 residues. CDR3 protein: CASSLGFSGNTIYF. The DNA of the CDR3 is TGTGCCAGCAGCTTGGGGTTTTCTGGAAACACCATATATTTT. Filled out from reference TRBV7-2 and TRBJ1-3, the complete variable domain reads GAGVSQSPSNKVTEKGKDVELRCDPISGHTALYWYRQSLGQGLEFLIYFQGNSAPDKSGLPSDRFSAERTGGSVSTLTIQRTQQEDSAVYLCASSLGFSGNTIYFGEGSWLTVV.

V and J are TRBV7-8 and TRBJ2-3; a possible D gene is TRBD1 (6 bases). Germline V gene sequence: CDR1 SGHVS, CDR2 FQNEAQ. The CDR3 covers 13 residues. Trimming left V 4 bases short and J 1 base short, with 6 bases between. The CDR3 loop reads CASSYRGTDTQYF. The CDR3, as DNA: TGTGCCAGCAGCTACAGGGGCACAGATACGCAGTATTTT.